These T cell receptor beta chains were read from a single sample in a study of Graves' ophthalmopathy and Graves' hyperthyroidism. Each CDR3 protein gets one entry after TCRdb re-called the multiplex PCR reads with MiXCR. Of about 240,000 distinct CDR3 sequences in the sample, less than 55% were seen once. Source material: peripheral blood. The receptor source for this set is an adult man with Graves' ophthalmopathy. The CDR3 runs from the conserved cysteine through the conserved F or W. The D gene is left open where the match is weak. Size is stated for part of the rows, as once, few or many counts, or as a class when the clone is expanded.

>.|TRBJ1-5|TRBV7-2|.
TGTGCCAGCAGCCGGGACTCCAATAGCAATCAGCCCCAGCATTTT
CASSRDSNSNQPQHF
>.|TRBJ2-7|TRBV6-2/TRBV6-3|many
TGTGCCAGCAGCTCACAGCGGAGTTCCTACGAGCAGTACTTC
CASSSQRSSYEQYF
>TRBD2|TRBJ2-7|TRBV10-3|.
TGTGCCACAGGGGCTAGCGGGGCCTCCGAGCAGTACTTC
CATGASGASEQYF
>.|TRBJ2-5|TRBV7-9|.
TGTGCCAGCAGCTTAGCGCGAGAGCGGATCTTTCAAGAGACCCAGTACTTC
CASSLARERIFQETQYF
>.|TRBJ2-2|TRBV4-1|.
TGCGCCAGCAGCCAAGAAGGGGGAAGTTGGCCCGGGGAGCTGTTTTTT
CASSQEGGSWPGELFF
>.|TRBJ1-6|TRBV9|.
TGTGCCAGCAGTTTTACCCCGGGGGGTAATTCACCCCTCCACTTT
CASSFTPGGNSPLHF
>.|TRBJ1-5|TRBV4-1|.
TGCGCCAGCAGCCAAGTAGGGCCCCAAGTCTCGGATCAGCCCCAGCATTTT
CASSQVGPQVSDQPQHF
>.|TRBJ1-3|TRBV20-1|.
TGCAGTGCTAGAGGGGGGACTAGCGGGGGGAACACCATATATTTT
CSARGGTSGGNTIYF
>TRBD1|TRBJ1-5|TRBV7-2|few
TGTGCCAGCAGCTTAAGGACAGGGGACGAGCAGCCCCAGCATTTT
CASSLRTGDEQPQHF
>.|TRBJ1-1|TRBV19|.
TGTGCCAGTAGTCCGGTGGGACTTAGCACTGAAGCTTTCTTT
CASSPVGLSTEAFF
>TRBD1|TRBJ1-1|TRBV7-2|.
TGTGCCAGCAGCAAAGGACAGGGGTTACAAGCTTTCTTT
CASSKGQGLQAFF
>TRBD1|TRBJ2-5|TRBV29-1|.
TGCAGCGTTCTACAGGGACAGGTGGGGGAGACCCAGTACTTC
CSVLQGQVGETQYF
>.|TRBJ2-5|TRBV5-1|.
TGCGCCAGCAGCGATGTACGGGCACAAGAGACCCAGTACTTC
CASSDVRAQETQYF
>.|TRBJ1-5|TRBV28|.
TGTGCCAGCAGTTTGCCACCTGTAGGAGCCCAGCATTTT
CASSLPPVGAQHF
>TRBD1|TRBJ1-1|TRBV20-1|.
TGCAGTGCCCAGGGACAGCCAAACACTGAAGCTTTCTTT
CSAQGQPNTEAFF
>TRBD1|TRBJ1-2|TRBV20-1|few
TGCAGTGCTAGAAGAGGGGGACAGGGGGGTGGTGGCTACACCTTC
CSARRGGQGGGGYTF
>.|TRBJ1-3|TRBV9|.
TGTGCCAGCAGCGTAAGGGAGGGGGGAGACACCATATATTTT
CASSVREGGDTIYF
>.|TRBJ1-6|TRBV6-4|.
TGTGCCAGCTCGGAGGGGGTTCGAAATTCACCCCTCCACTTT
CASSEGVRNSPLHF
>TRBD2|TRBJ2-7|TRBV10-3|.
TGTGCCAGCCGTCCGAGGACTAGCGGGAGCTACGAGCAGTACTTC
CASRPRTSGSYEQYF
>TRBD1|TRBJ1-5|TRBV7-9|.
TGTGCCAGCAGCTTGGGACAGGGTTATCAGCCCCAGCATTTT
CASSLGQGYQPQHF
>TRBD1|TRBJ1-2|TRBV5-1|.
TGCGCCAGCAGCTTGGCAGTTCAGGGGGCGCGGGGCTACACCTTC
CASSLAVQGARGYTF
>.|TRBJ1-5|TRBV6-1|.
TGTGCCAGCAGTCCTTCGCAGGGCAATAGCAATCAGCCCCAGCATTTT
CASSPSQGNSNQPQHF
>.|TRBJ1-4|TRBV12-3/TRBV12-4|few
TGTGCCAGCAGTTTGCAGCAAGTTAGGGGAAAACTGTTTTTT
CASSLQQVRGKLFF
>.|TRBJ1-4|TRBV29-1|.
TGCAGCGTTGAAGATTCGGGAGGGGGGGAAAAACTGTTTTTT
CSVEDSGGGEKLFF